This TCR beta chain emerged from a study of CD8 T cells in Susac syndrome. About the research overall: Patients with Susac syndrome were therapy-naive, on corticosteroids, or on intravenous immunoglobulin alone at blood draw.

TCR beta sequencing was performed on blood CD8+ and CD4+ T cells. The CDR3 extends over 15 amino acids. CDR1 is SGHTA and CDR2 is FQGNSA in the germline V gene. J was trimmed by 2 bases and V by 5 bases; bases with no gene match: 4. RNA was extracted with the RNeasy kit, and a quantity of roughly 0.5 to 1 ug was reverse transcribed using random hexamers. TCR beta CDR3 was amplified by immunoSEQ multiplex PCR. This amplification extended across 54 Vbeta and 13 Jbeta segments. Each CDR3 protein gets one entry after TCRdb re-called the immunoSEQ multiplex PCR reads with MiXCR. The sample holds 150,000 to 160,000 distinct CDR3 sequences, approximately 95% seen once. Findings of the study overall: Within Susac syndrome CD4+ T cell repertoires, clonal expansion was not evident.

Comments on this clonotype: Its antigen is unknown.

The sequenced sample was CD4+ T cells from PBMCs. The V and J genes are TRBV7-2 and TRBJ2-3, with 10 bases matching TRBD2. This receptor was obtained from a human donor with Susac syndrome. The CDR3 nucleotides read TGTGCCAGCAGCCTTAGCGGGGGGTTCACAGATACGCAGTATTTT. It is translated as CASSLSGGFTDTQYF.